A selection of T cell receptor beta chains follows, all from one sample in a study of CD8+ T cells in alopecia areata. This table comes from immunoSEQ multiplex PCR, and its TCRdb copy is limited to in-frame clones, with some not included. This sample has roughly 180,000 clones, with 63% found just once. The sequences come from CD4+ T cells sorted from blood, collected at week 0. The receptors were sampled from a human donor with alopecia areata. Each CDR3 is given without its conserved first and last residue. A D gene is named only where the DNA matches it firmly.

v_call d_call cdr3_aa
TRBV20-1 . SAFSNEQF
TRBV4-3 TRBD2 ASSQELAGNEQY
TRBV2 . ASSEQGNGYT
TRBV7-2 . ASSLVDSGV
TRBV29-1 . SVAPLNTGELF
TRBV7-2 TRBD1 ASSSQGAGEQY
TRBV7-3 . ASSPPLIQLAYNSPLH
TRBV30 . AWSRVSEAF
TRBV29-1 . SVATGDTQY
TRBV7-9 . ASSLVGSLAVN
TRBV29-1 TRBD1 SVSTGAAKNIQY
TRBV30 TRBD1 AWSVHWDSLSGANVLT
TRBV29-1 TRBD1 SAVGTGDGYT
TRBV7-2 . ASSSSSYEQY
TRBV30 . AWDSSGNTIY
TRBV7-9 TRBD1 ASSLGDRDTSWQY
TRBV6-6 . ASSYVTGELF
TRBV25-1 . ASSDRDNQPQH
TRBV29-1 TRBD1 SVDGTGVNYGYT
TRBV9 . ASSVGGRMGGETQY
TRBV27 . ASSSRQINGRDTEAF
TRBV30 . AWSVRRQGNQPQH
TRBV11-2 . ASSLNSPLH
TRBV7-8 TRBD2 ASSFNGGSETQY
TRBV18 . ASSPTDWGSPLH
TRBV29-1 . SVGGLNEKLF
TRBV30 . AWNQVRQETQY
TRBV28 . ASSLRGDNSPLH
TRBV4-3 . ASSDLEGGELF
TRBV5-1 . ASSVDGSSYNEQF
TRBV29-1 . TAQGGTEAF
TRBV6-5 . ASSEDRPGYT
TRBV5-1 . ARALAKNIQY
TRBV29-1 TRBD1 SVENGGTGYGYT
TRBV25-1 . ASTQDAKNSPLH
TRBV6-5 . ASSARHVYNSPLH
TRBV5-1 TRBD1 ASSTGQGFGTQY
TRBV30 . AWSFQGDGPLH
TRBV23-1 TRBD2 ASTMRLAETQY
TRBV2 . ATRHTDGTEAF
TRBV15 . ATSRGDRGFETQY
TRBV29-1 . SVEPPGALYGYT
TRBV5-6 . ASSSTDGGYGYT
TRBV13 TRBD1 ASSLGQTNTEAF
TRBV29-1 TRBD2 SVEPSGGTEQF
TRBV25-1 . ASSAPGTPRGYT
TRBV29-1 . SVFGEYGYT
TRBV5-6 TRBD2 ASSLSNSLAGIQY
TRBV6-5 TRBD1 ASSPTGQGDYEQY
TRBV30 TRBD1 ALTGGWSTEAF
TRBV15 . ATSRDPPGRNQPQH
TRBV29-1 TRBD1 SVGGTGYPNTEAF
TRBV6-1 TRBD1 ASSGTGVGAEAF
TRBV29-1 . SVGGLRVGEAF
TRBV10-3 TRBD1 AISAGDRGREQY